This T cell receptor (beta chain) was recovered during a study of CD8+ T cells in alopecia areata. The V gene end was trimmed by 2 bases and the J gene end by 0 bases; junction bases not matched to a gene: 3. CDR3 length equals 15 residues. The germline gives CDR1 GTSNPN, CDR2 SVGIG (reference sequence). Specified treatment: oral pan-JAK inhibitor, 5-10 mg twice daily. TCR sequencing used cDNA made by reverse transcription of extracted RNA. Assay: immunoSEQ multiplex PCR; the TCRdb copy retains only in-frame clones and omits some. The table lists 200,000 to 250,000 clones, around three fifths of them singletons.

Sequenced here: CD4+ T cells sorted from blood, sampled at week 4, from a patient treated with tofacitinib. The TCR comes from a human donor with alopecia areata. This chain connects TRBV30 to TRBJ2-2; 7 bases align to TRBD1. CDR3 in DNA: TGTGCCTGGAGTACTACAGGGGCGAACACCGGGGAGCTGTTTTTT. It is translated as CAWSTTGANTGELFF.